The TCR beta chain under discussion was sequenced for a study of T cell responses to AZD1222 COVID-19 vaccine. Study-wide results and caveats: Only five or six individuals given AZD1222 were seropositive at baseline.

A word on this clone: Its antigen is as yet unknown.

Generated by immunoSEQ multiplex PCR, the TCRdb table keeps only in-frame clones and is missing some. The table lists about 170,000 clones, approximately 91% of them singletons, with around 1.6% in the top ten. CDR1 and CDR2 (germline): LNHNV, YYDKDF (reference sequence). The CDR3 consists of 17 residues. The junction had 10 bases not matched to a gene; V was cut back by 4 bases and J by 6 bases. The sequenced sample was peripheral blood, obtained on day 0 of AZD1222 vaccination. The V call is TRBV15, the J call TRBJ2-2, with 11 nucleotides matching TRBD1. The sequence was obtained from an adult in good health. The CDR3 DNA is TGTGCCACCAGCATGGGGGCCCGGGACAGGGGGGCCGGGGAGCTGTTTTTT. Translated, it gives CATSMGARDRGAGELFF.